The sequence of this T cell receptor beta chain was determined in a study of blood T cell repertoires in COVID-19. Overall study context: COVID-19 samples from acute and convalescent phases originated in the United States, Italy and Spain. The cDNA or gDNA used as material had been derived from T cells, B-cell-depleted T cells, or PBMCs.

Authors' methods: Amplification with reference gene primers provided the estimates of nucleated cell counts. Clones were read by immunoSEQ multiplex PCR, and TCRdb kept only the in-frame ones, dropping some. The D gene and trimming were derived from the DNA, and the V and J assignments and clone size from that table. The sample includes under 200,000 clones, over 75% of them seen just once. CDR3 size: 16 residues. Germline CDR1 reads SEHNR; CDR2 reads FQNEAQ (reference sequence). Trimming took 4 bases from V and 0 from J; bases not matched to a gene: 6. The clonotype originates from a man over 45 with acute or convalescent COVID-19. What was sequenced was peripheral blood. The genes are TRBV7-9 and TRBJ2-1; 7 nucleotides line up with TRBD1. As DNA, the CDR3 is TGTGCCAGCAGCTCCCAACAGGGGAGCTCCTACAATGAGCAGTTCTTC. It is translated as CASSSQQGSSYNEQFF.